The TCR beta chain under discussion was sequenced for a study of beta chain features in type 1 diabetes. Germline lookup yields CDR1 SGHTS and CDR2 YDEGEE. The CDR3 sequence is 13 residues long. V was trimmed by 0 bases and J by 3 bases, leaving 6 bases between them. Every bit of the isolated RNA underwent reverse transcription, so sequencing read expressed TCRB transcripts. Assay: immunoSEQ multiplex PCR; the TCRdb copy retains only in-frame clones and omits some. This table has approximately 170,000 clones, under 9.5% appearing once. A heparinised blood draw that averaged approximately 110 mL was obtained once from each donor. Cells sorted by CD45RO/CCR7/CD25/CD127/CD95/CD27 comprised CD4+ naive, central memory, regulatory and stem cell-like memory cells. Sorting produced populations that all topped 98% purity. The study, taken as a whole, reports: The question left open here concerned HLA type influencing TCRB rearrangement. TCRB CDR3s were moderately but significantly shorter in Type 1 diabetes patients in all four CD4+ subsets.

This clone was seen a few times. Its antigen is not identified. Sequencing was done on a sample of central memory CD4+ T cells from blood. V usage is TRBV5-8 and J usage is TRBJ1-1, with D unresolved. This receptor was identified in a man younger than 35 with type 1 diabetes. The CDR3 nucleotides are TGTGCCAGCAGCTTGGCTCGGGACACTGAAGCTTTCTTT. Translation: CASSLARDTEAFF. Full variable domain (rest looked up from reference TRBV5-8 and TRBJ1-1): EAGVTQSPTHLIKTRGQQATLRCSPISGHTSVYWYQQALGLGLQFLLWYDEGEERNRGNFPPRFSGRQFPNYSSELNVNALELEDSALYLCASSLARDTEAFFGQGTRLTVV.